This passage covers 7 T cell receptor beta chains from one sample sequenced in a study of human T cells and chemical hapten exposure. Time point given: patch test 3, about 24 weeks after DPC sensitization. Indicated treatment: therapeutic diphenylcyclopropenone sensitization with weekly scalp DPC. TCRdb called the RACE reads again in MiXCR, with one record for every CDR3 protein. The sample includes roughly 200,000 distinct CDR3 sequences, 24% of them seen just once. The sample was whole blood, taken in connection with sensitization to the hapten diphenylcyclopropenone (DPC). These receptor sequences come from a woman between 40 and 50 years old with alopecia areata. Some clones in this sample may be carry-over from other donors' samples.

J is TRBJ2-3 and V is TRBV6-5; no clear D gene. Germline CDR1 reads MNHEY; CDR2 reads SVGAGI. Trimming removed 5 bases from V and 2 bases from J, with 11 bases in between. The CDR3 length is 14 residues. CDR3 nucleotides: TGTGCCAGCAGTAGGGTAGGACCCACAGATACGCAGTATTTT. Amino acids: CASSRVGPTDTQYF.

This clonotype was seen just once. The chain carries TRBV5-1 and TRBJ2-3; no definite D call. The germline V and J ends were trimmed by 2 bases and 2 bases, with 6 bases remaining between them. This CDR3 is built from 13 residues. Germline CDR1 and CDR2: SGHRS and YFSETQ. Here the CDR3 DNA reads TGCGCCAGCAGCTTAATTCTCACAGATACGCAGTATTTT. This sequence encodes CASSLILTDTQYF.

This chain joins TRBV20-1 and TRBJ1-1, with TRBD1 matching 10 bases. The length of the CDR3 is 14 residues. Looked up from germline, CDR1 is DFQATT and CDR2 is SNEGSKA (reference sequence). Trimming removed 5 bases from V and 3 bases from J; junction bases left unmatched: 6. The CDR3 DNA reads as TGCAGTGCTTGGGACAGGGGAAGGCACACTGAAGCTTTCTTT. As protein: CSAWDRGRHTEAFF.

This clonotype was observed a handful of times. This rearrangement joins TRBV7-2 to TRBJ1-5, with D possibly being TRBD1 (6 bases). V was shortened by 1 base and J by 2 bases, with 12 bases between the two germline ends. CDR3 size: 16 residues. Germline V gene sequence: CDR1 SGHTA, CDR2 FQGNSA. Here the CDR3 reads CASSLVAQGGNQPQHF. CDR3 nucleotide sequence: TGTGCCAGCAGCTTAGTAGCACAGGGCGGCAATCAGCCCCAGCATTTT.

V is TRBV6-2 or TRBV6-3 and J is TRBJ2-3, with D possibly matching TRBD2 (5 bases). Germline V CDR1 and CDR2: MNHEY, SVGEGT. Trimming took off 0 bases at V and 1 base at J, with 14 bases between the two ends. CDR3 length equals 17 residues. CDR3 amino acids: CASSYSSPGRGTDTQYF. The CDR3 bases are TGTGCCAGCAGTTACTCGTCTCCGGGAAGAGGCACAGATACGCAGTATTTT.

This chain uses TRBV20-1 with TRBJ2-1, with 8 nucleotides matching TRBD2. The V segment lost 6 bases and the J segment 4 bases; nucleotides outside the gene matches: 20. This CDR3 is built from 18 residues. Looked up from germline, CDR1 is DFQATT and CDR2 is SNEGSKA (reference sequence). CDR3 nucleotide sequence: TGCAGTGCCAGACCCTCCACGGCTAGCGGGCGCTTTTACAATGAGCAGTTCTTC. As protein: CSARPSTASGRFYNEQFF.

This clonotype has a handful of counts. CDR3 in DNA: TGCAGCGTTGAATCCAGGGGGGCGGTCCAAGAGACCCAGTACTTC. This gives the protein CSVESRGAVQETQYF. The chain links TRBV29-1 to TRBJ2-5; a possible D gene is TRBD1 (7 bases). The CDR3 length is 15 residues. From germline, CDR1 is SQVTM and CDR2 ANQGSEA. V was clipped by 2 bases and J by 1 base, with 14 bases between them.